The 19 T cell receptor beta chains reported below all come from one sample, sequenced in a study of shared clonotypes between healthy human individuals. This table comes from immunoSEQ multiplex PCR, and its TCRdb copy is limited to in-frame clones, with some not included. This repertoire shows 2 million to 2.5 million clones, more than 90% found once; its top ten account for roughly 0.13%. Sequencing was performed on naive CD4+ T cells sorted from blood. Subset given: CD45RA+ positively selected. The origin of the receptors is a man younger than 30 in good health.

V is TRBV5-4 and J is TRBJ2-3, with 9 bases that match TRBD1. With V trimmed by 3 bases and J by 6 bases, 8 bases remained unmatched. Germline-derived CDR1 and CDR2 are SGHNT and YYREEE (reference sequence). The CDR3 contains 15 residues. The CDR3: CASSSDGQGWDTQYF. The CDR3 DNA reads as TGTGCCAGCAGCTCGGACGGACAGGGGTGGGATACGCAGTATTTT.

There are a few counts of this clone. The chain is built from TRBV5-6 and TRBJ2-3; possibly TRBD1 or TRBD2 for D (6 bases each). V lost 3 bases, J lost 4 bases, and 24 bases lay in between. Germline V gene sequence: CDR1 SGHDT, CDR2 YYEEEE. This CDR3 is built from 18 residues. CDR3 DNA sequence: TGTGCCAGCAGCTCACGCGGAGGAGGGGGTCGAACTTCAGATACGCAGTATTTT. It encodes CASSSRGGGGRTSDTQYF.

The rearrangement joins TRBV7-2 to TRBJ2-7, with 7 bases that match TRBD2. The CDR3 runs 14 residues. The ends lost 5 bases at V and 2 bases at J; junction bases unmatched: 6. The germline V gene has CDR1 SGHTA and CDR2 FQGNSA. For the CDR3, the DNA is TGTGCCAGCAGCCATCAGGGAGGGGCCTACGAGCAGTACTTC. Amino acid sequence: CASSHQGGAYEQYF.

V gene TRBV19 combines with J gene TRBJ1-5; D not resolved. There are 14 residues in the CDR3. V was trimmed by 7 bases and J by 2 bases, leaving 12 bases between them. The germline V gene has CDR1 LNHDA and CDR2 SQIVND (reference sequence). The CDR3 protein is CASNGGGGNQPQHF. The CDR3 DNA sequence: TGTGCCAGTAATGGCGGTGGGGGCAATCAGCCCCAGCATTTT. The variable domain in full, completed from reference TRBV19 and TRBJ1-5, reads DGGITQSPKYLFRKEGQNVTLSCEQNLNHDAMYWYRQDPGQGLRLIYYSQIVNDFQKGDIAEGYSVSREKKESFPLTVTSAQKNPTAFYLCASNGGGGNQPQHFGDGTRLSIL.

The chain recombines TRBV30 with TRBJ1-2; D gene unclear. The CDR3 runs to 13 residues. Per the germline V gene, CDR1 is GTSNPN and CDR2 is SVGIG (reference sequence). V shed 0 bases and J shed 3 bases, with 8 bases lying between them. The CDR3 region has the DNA TGTGCCTGGAGTGTTTGGCCGTACTATGGCTACACCTTC. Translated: CAWSVWPYYGYTF.

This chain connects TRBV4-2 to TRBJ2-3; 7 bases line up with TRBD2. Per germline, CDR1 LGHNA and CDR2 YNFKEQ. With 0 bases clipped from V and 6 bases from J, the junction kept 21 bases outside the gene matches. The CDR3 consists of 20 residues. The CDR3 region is CASSQEGGVWDGGDPDTQYF. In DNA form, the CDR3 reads TGTGCCAGCAGCCAAGAGGGAGGGGTTTGGGACGGAGGAGATCCGGATACGCAGTATTTT.

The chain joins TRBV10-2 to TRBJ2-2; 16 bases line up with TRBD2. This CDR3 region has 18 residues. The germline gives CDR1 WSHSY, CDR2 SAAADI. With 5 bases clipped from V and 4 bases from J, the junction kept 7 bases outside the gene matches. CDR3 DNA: TGCGCCAGCAGTAGGGGACTAGCGGGAGGGTACCGCACCGGGGAGCTGTTTTTT. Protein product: CASSRGLAGGYRTGELFF.

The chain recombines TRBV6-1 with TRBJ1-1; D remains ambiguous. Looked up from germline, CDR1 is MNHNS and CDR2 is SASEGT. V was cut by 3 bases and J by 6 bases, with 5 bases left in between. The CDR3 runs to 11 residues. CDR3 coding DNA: TGTGCCAGCAGTGAGTGGGCTGAAGCTTTCTTT. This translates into CASSEWAEAFF.

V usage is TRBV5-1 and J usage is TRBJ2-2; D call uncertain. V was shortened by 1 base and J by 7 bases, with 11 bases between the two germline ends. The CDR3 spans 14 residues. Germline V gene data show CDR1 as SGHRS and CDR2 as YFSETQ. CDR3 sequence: CASSLTIWDGELFF. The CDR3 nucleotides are TGCGCCAGCAGCTTGACGATCTGGGACGGGGAGCTGTTTTTT.

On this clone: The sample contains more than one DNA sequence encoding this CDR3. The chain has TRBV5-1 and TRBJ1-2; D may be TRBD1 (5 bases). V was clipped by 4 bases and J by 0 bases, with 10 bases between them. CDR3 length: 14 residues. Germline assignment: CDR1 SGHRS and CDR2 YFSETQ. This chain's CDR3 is CASSRDGANYGYTF. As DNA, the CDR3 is TGCGCCAGCAGCAGGGACGGTGCTAACTATGGCTACACCTTC.

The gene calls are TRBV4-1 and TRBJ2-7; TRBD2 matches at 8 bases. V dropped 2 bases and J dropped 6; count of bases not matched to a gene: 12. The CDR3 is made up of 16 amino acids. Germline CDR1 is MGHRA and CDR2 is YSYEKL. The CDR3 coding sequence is TGCGCCAGCAGCCAATTAGGAAGAGCGGGAGAGGGCGAGCAGTACTTC. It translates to CASSQLGRAGEGEQYF.

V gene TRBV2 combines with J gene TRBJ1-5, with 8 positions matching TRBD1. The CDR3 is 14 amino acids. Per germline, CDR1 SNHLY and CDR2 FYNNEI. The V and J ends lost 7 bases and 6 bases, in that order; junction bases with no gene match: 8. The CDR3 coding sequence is TGTGCCAGCACCCCCGGGACAGGTTTTCAGCCCCAGCATTTT. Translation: CASTPGTGFQPQHF.

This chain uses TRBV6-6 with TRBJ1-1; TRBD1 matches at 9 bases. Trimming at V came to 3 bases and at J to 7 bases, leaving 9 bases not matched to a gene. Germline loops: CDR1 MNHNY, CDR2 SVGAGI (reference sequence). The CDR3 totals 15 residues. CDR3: CASSYETGGKSEAFF. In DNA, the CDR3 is TGTGCCAGCAGTTATGAGACAGGGGGAAAGAGTGAAGCTTTCTTT.

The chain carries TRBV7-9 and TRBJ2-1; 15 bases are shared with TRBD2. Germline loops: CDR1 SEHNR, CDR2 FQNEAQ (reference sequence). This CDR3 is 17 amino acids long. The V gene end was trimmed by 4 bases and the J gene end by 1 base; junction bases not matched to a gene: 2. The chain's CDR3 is CASSSGTSGRSYNEQFF. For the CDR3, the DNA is TGTGCCAGCAGCTCCGGGACTAGCGGGAGGTCCTACAATGAGCAGTTCTTC.

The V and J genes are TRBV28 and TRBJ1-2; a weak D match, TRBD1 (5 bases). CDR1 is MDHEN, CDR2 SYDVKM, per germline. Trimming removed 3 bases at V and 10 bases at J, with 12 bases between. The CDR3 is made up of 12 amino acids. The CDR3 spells CASSFRQGTYTF. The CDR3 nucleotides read TGTGCCAGCAGTTTTCGCCAGGGAACCTACACCTTC.

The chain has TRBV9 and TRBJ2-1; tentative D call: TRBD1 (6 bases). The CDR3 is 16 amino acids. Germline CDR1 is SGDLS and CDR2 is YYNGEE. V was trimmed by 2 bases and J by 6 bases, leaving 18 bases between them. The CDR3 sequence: CASSVHGQATGNEQFF. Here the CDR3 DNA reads TGTGCCAGCAGCGTTCATGGACAAGCGACAGGCAATGAGCAGTTCTTC.

The CDR3 protein is CASSLRTPTNEKLFF. For the CDR3, the DNA is TGTGCCAGCAGCTTGAGGACACCAACTAATGAAAAACTGTTTTTT. The chain employs TRBV5-4 and TRBJ1-4; TRBD1 might be the D (5 bases). CDR1 is SGHNT, CDR2 YYREEE, per germline (reference sequence). Trimming shortened V by 1 base and J by 0 bases, and 7 bases separated the two germline ends. The length of the CDR3 is 15 residues. Full variable domain (missing parts from reference TRBV5-4 and TRBJ1-4): ETGVTQSPTHLIKTRGQQVTLRCSSQSGHNTVSWYQQALGQGPQFIFQYYREEENGRGNFPPRFSGLQFPNYSSELNVNALELDDSALYLCASSLRTPTNEKLFFGSGTQLSVL.

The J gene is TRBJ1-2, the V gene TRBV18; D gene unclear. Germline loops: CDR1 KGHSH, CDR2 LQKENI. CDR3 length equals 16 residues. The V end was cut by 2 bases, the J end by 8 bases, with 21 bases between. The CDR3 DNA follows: TGTGCCAGCTCACCAATTTTAAAGGGAGACTATCGCGGCTACACCTTC. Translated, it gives CASSPILKGDYRGYTF. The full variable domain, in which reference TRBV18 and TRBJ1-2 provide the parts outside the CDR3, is NAGVMQNPRHLVRRRGQEARLRCSPMKGHSHVYWYRQLPEEGLKFMVYLQKENIIDESGMPKERFSAEFPKEGPSILRIQQVVRGDSAAYFCASSPILKGDYRGYTFGSGTRLTVV.

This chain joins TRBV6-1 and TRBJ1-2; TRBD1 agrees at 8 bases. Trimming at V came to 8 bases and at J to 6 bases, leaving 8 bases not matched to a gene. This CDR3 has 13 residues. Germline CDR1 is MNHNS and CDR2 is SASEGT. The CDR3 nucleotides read TGTGCCAGCCGGGCCCAACAGGGGGATGGCTACACCTTC. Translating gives CASRAQQGDGYTF.